This is a list of T cell receptor beta chains from one sample in a study of T cells in Graves' hyperthyroidism and ophthalmopathy. TCRdb ran MiXCR on the multiplex PCR reads and lists one entry per CDR3 protein. The data contain some 600,000 distinct CDR3 sequences, 40% to 55% of them singletons. The sample consisted of peripheral blood or thyroid tissue (not recorded which). The source of these receptors is a young woman with Graves' hyperthyroidism. Both conserved end residues are part of each CDR3. Each record gives: D gene, clone size, V gene, J gene, CDR3 DNA, CDR3 protein. The D gene is left open where the match is weak. Clone sizes are given selectively: once, few, many, or a class where the clone is expanded.

D gene: NA; clone size: NA; V gene: TRBV7-9; J gene: TRBJ1-4; CDR3 DNA: TGTGTCAGCAGCTTGAGCCAGGGAGAAAAACTGTTTTTT; CDR3 protein: CVSSLSQGEKLFF
D gene: NA; clone size: NA; V gene: TRBV9; J gene: TRBJ2-7; CDR3 DNA: TGTGCCAGCTCACCGATCCGGGCCTATAGCTACGAGCAGTACTTC; CDR3 protein: CASSPIRAYSYEQYF
D gene: NA; clone size: many; V gene: TRBV7-9; J gene: TRBJ2-2; CDR3 DNA: TGTGCCAGCAGCTTAGGAGTCGGGGAGCTGTTTTTT; CDR3 protein: CASSLGVGELFF
D gene: NA; clone size: NA; V gene: TRBV9; J gene: TRBJ1-1; CDR3 DNA: TGTGCCAGCAGCCAAGACATTGGCCAGGGGAACACTGAAGCTTTCTTT; CDR3 protein: CASSQDIGQGNTEAFF
D gene: NA; clone size: few; V gene: TRBV5-6; J gene: TRBJ1-6; CDR3 DNA: TGTGCCAGCAGCTTTCAGGGTTTATGGTCACCCCTCCACTTT; CDR3 protein: CASSFQGLWSPLHF
D gene: NA; clone size: few; V gene: TRBV6-5; J gene: TRBJ1-1; CDR3 DNA: TGTGCCAGCAGTTACGGGGGGAAGGTGATCACTGAAGCTTTCTTT; CDR3 protein: CASSYGGKVITEAFF
D gene: NA; clone size: many; V gene: TRBV12-3/TRBV12-4; J gene: TRBJ1-2; CDR3 DNA: TGTGCCAGCAGTTTCAGGGAAGATGGCTACACCTTC; CDR3 protein: CASSFREDGYTF
D gene: NA; clone size: NA; V gene: TRBV12-3/TRBV12-4; J gene: TRBJ2-5; CDR3 DNA: TGTGCCAGCAGTTATTCTAGCTCAGAGACCCAGTACTTC; CDR3 protein: CASSYSSSETQYF
D gene: NA; clone size: many; V gene: TRBV7-7; J gene: TRBJ1-1; CDR3 DNA: TGTGCCAGCAGCATCGGACCGAACACTGAAGCTTTCTTT; CDR3 protein: CASSIGPNTEAFF
D gene: NA; clone size: NA; V gene: TRBV10-1; J gene: TRBJ1-5; CDR3 DNA: TGCGCCAGCAGTGAGTCGGGGGGGCCAGCGAGCGATCAGCCCCAGCATTTT; CDR3 protein: CASSESGGPASDQPQHF
D gene: NA; clone size: NA; V gene: TRBV10-3; J gene: TRBJ1-6; CDR3 DNA: TGTGCCAGCAGTTACGGGGCGAATTCACCCCTCCACTTT; CDR3 protein: CASSYGANSPLHF
D gene: NA; clone size: few; V gene: TRBV7-3; J gene: TRBJ2-7; CDR3 DNA: TGTGCCAGCACCCGGGGCCAAGACTACGAGCAGTACTTC; CDR3 protein: CASTRGQDYEQYF
D gene: NA; clone size: many; V gene: TRBV2; J gene: TRBJ1-5; CDR3 DNA: TGTGCCAGCAGTGAACGGGATCTCAATCAGCCCCAGCATTTT; CDR3 protein: CASSERDLNQPQHF
D gene: NA; clone size: few; V gene: TRBV9; J gene: TRBJ2-7; CDR3 DNA: TGTGCCAGCAGCCCGCGAACTGGTGGGGACGAGCAGTACTTC; CDR3 protein: CASSPRTGGDEQYF
D gene: TRBD1; clone size: few; V gene: TRBV25-1; J gene: TRBJ1-6; CDR3 DNA: TGTGCCAGCAACTACAGGGGGGGTATTGGGGATTCACCCCTCCACTTT; CDR3 protein: CASNYRGGIGDSPLHF
D gene: TRBD2; clone size: few; V gene: TRBV20-1; J gene: TRBJ2-7; CDR3 DNA: TGCAGTGCTATGGGACTAGCGGGCTCATACGAGCAGTACTTC; CDR3 protein: CSAMGLAGSYEQYF
D gene: TRBD1; clone size: NA; V gene: TRBV24-1; J gene: TRBJ1-6; CDR3 DNA: TGTGCCACCAGTGATTCTGCCTCGGGACAGGGGACGGCTAATTCACCCCTCCACTTT; CDR3 protein: CATSDSASGQGTANSPLHF
D gene: NA; clone size: few; V gene: TRBV5-1; J gene: TRBJ1-5; CDR3 DNA: TGCGCCAGCAGCTTTACCCCGGATCAGCCCCAGCATTTT; CDR3 protein: CASSFTPDQPQHF
D gene: NA; clone size: few; V gene: TRBV2; J gene: TRBJ1-1; CDR3 DNA: TGTGCCAGCAGTGAAGATCGGGGGGGCACTGAAGCTTTCTTT; CDR3 protein: CASSEDRGGTEAFF
D gene: TRBD2; clone size: NA; V gene: TRBV6-5; J gene: TRBJ2-2; CDR3 DNA: TGTGCCAGCAGTTCCAGCGGGAGTAACACCGGGGAGCTGTTTTTT; CDR3 protein: CASSSSGSNTGELFF
D gene: NA; clone size: NA; V gene: TRBV20-1; J gene: TRBJ2-5; CDR3 DNA: TGCAGTGCGCCACCAGGGAGTTACTCGGAGACCCAGTACTTC; CDR3 protein: CSAPPGSYSETQYF
D gene: NA; clone size: NA; V gene: TRBV10-2; J gene: TRBJ1-1; CDR3 DNA: TGTGCCAGCAGCCGAAGGGGACGGGGGTTGAACACTGAAGCTTTCTTT; CDR3 protein: CASSRRGRGLNTEAFF
D gene: NA; clone size: NA; V gene: TRBV19; J gene: TRBJ2-5; CDR3 DNA: TGTGCCAGTCGGCGGGGCGCTGGAGAGACCCAGTACTTC; CDR3 protein: CASRRGAGETQYF
D gene: TRBD2; clone size: many; V gene: TRBV7-9; J gene: TRBJ2-5; CDR3 DNA: TGTGCCAGCAGCCCTCGCGGGAGTCAAGAGACCCAGTACTTC; CDR3 protein: CASSPRGSQETQYF
D gene: NA; clone size: few; V gene: TRBV5-1; J gene: TRBJ1-3; CDR3 DNA: TGTGCCAGCAGCTCCGACTCCCGCTCTGGAAACACCATATATTTT; CDR3 protein: CASSSDSRSGNTIYF
D gene: NA; clone size: few; V gene: TRBV19; J gene: TRBJ1-4; CDR3 DNA: TGTGCCAGTAGTACGGGCGTACCAACTAATGAAAAACTGTTTTTT; CDR3 protein: CASSTGVPTNEKLFF
D gene: TRBD1; clone size: NA; V gene: TRBV19; J gene: TRBJ2-2; CDR3 DNA: TGCGCCAGTAGTATAGGGGGACAGCTGAACACCGGGGTGCTGTTTTTT; CDR3 protein: CASSIGGQLNTGVLFF
D gene: NA; clone size: once; V gene: TRBV9; J gene: TRBJ2-5; CDR3 DNA: TGTGCCACCAGCAGAGATGCCAGTGCCCTAGAGACCCAGTACTTC; CDR3 protein: CATSRDASALETQYF
D gene: TRBD2; clone size: NA; V gene: TRBV24-1; J gene: TRBJ2-5; CDR3 DNA: TGTGCCACCAGTGGGACCACTGGACTCAACACCGGGGAGGGGTCCCAAGAGACCCAGTACTTC; CDR3 protein: CATSGTTGLNTGEGSQETQYF
D gene: NA; clone size: NA; V gene: TRBV29-1; J gene: TRBJ1-1; CDR3 DNA: TGCAGCGTTGGAGGTCGACAGGATTACACTGAAGCTCTCTTT; CDR3 protein: CSVGGRQDYTEALF
D gene: NA; clone size: NA; V gene: TRBV7-9; J gene: TRBJ1-5; CDR3 DNA: TGTGCCAGCAGCTTTTCGACTGACCTTAGCAATCAGCCCCAGCATTTT; CDR3 protein: CASSFSTDLSNQPQHF
D gene: NA; clone size: few; V gene: TRBV15; J gene: TRBJ2-7; CDR3 DNA: TGTGCCACCAGCAGACGGGACCTCAACGGGCAGTACTTC; CDR3 protein: CATSRRDLNGQYF
D gene: NA; clone size: many; V gene: TRBV19; J gene: TRBJ1-2; CDR3 DNA: TGTGCCAGTAGTATAGATCGGAGCGGCTACACCTTC; CDR3 protein: CASSIDRSGYTF
D gene: NA; clone size: many; V gene: TRBV7-9; J gene: TRBJ1-4; CDR3 DNA: TGTGCCAGCAGCTTATCTCAGGGCGAAAAACTGTTTTTT; CDR3 protein: CASSLSQGEKLFF
D gene: NA; clone size: many; V gene: TRBV25-1; J gene: TRBJ1-4; CDR3 DNA: TGTGCCAGCAGTGCCCCTGGGGGGTTTGGCGAAAAACTGTTTTTT; CDR3 protein: CASSAPGGFGEKLFF
D gene: NA; clone size: many; V gene: TRBV7-9; J gene: TRBJ1-3; CDR3 DNA: TGTGCCAGCAGCTTAACCTCTGGAAACACCATATATTTT; CDR3 protein: CASSLTSGNTIYF
D gene: TRBD1; clone size: few; V gene: TRBV29-1; J gene: TRBJ1-2; CDR3 DNA: TGCAGTGTGACAGGGTCTGGCTACACCTTC; CDR3 protein: CSVTGSGYTF